Here is one TCR beta chain with its context. Germline V gene sequence: CDR1 ENHRY, CDR2 SYGVKD. This CDR3 is built from 13 residues. V lost 4 bases to trimming and J lost 4 bases, with 10 bases between them. It was with a sample-barcoded 5' primer and a J-beta primer mix that a second PCR of about 7 to 12 cycles was run. CDR3-containing paired-end reads numbering at least 2.5 million came from each sample. TCRdb redid the calling of the 5' RACE reads with MiXCR, one entry per CDR3 protein. The table includes 980,000 or so distinct CDR3 sequences, about 44% detected once. The data were taken from a study of blood T cells in healthy people across ages.

The TCR was taken from a man under 40 in good health. Input material: blood. The rearrangement links TRBV10-3 to TRBJ1-2, with D possibly TRBD1 on 5 matching bases. CDR3 nucleotides: TGTGCCATCAGTGGAGACAGTACCTATGGCTACACCTTC. Amino acid sequence: CAISGDSTYGYTF.